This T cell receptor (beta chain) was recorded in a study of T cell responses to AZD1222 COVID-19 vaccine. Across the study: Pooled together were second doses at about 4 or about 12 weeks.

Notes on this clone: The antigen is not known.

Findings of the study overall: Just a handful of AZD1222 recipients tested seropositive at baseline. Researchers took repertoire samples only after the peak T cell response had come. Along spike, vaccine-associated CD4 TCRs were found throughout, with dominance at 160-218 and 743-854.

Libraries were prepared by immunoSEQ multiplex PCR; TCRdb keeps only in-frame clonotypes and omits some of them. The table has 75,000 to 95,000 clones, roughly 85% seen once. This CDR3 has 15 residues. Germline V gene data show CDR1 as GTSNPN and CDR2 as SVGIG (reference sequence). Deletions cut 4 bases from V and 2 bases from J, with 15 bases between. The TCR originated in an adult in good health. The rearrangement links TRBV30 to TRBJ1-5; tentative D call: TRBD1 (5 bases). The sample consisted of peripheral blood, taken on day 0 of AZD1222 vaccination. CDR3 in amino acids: CAWTPRGDRNQPQHF. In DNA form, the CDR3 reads TGTGCCTGGACCCCCCGGGGGGATCGCAATCAGCCCCAGCATTTT. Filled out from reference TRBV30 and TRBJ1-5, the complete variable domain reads SQTIHQWPATLVQPVGSPLSLECTVEGTSNPNLYWYRQAAGRGLQLLFYSVGIGQISSEVPQNLSASRPQDRQFILSSKKLLLSDSGFYLCAWTPRGDRNQPQHFGDGTRLSIL.